A selection of T cell receptor beta chains follows, all from one sample in a study of molecular identifiers for immune sequencing clone quantification. One entry per CDR3 protein results from TCRdb running MiXCR on the PCR reads. The sample consists of 6,500 to 9,000 distinct CDR3 sequences, approximately 31% of them appearing once. Sequenced: naive CD8+ T cells from blood, with Jurkat cell RNA spiked in. All receptors derive from a human donor in good health. Some libraries in this study had Jurkat cell RNA spiked in. Both conserved end residues are part of each CDR3. The D gene is left open where the match is weak. Rows give clone size only sometimes, using once, few, many, or a class for an expanded clone.

TRBV20-1	-	TRBJ2-7	-	TGCAGTGCTCGGGGGGCTAGCGGACTAACGGGCGAGCAGTACTTC	CSARGASGLTGEQYF
TRBV12-3/TRBV12-4	TRBD1	TRBJ2-7	few	TGTGCCAGCAGCGGACAGGGGAGGATCTACGAGCAGTACTTC	CASSGQGRIYEQYF
TRBV27	TRBD1	TRBJ2-7	medium-sized	TGTGCCAGCAGTTTGACGGCCCGGGACAGACCCTACGAGCAGTACTTC	CASSLTARDRPYEQYF
TRBV9	TRBD1	TRBJ1-4	-	TGTGCCAGCAGCGCCACAGGGGGTTTAAATGAAAAACTGTTTTTT	CASSATGGLNEKLFF
TRBV28	-	TRBJ2-5	-	TGTGCTGGGCAACCTACTTACCGACAGGAACAAGAGACCCAGTACTTC	CAGQPTYRQEQETQYF
TRBV27	-	TRBJ2-7	-	TGTGCCAGCAGTTTTGGGCCAGTGTTCTACGAGCAGTACTTC	CASSFGPVFYEQYF
TRBV27	-	TRBJ2-7	-	TGTGCCAGCAGTTTTGGCAGCCCCTACGAGCAGTACTTC	CASSFGSPYEQYF
TRBV7-6	TRBD1	TRBJ2-7	-	TGTGCCAGCAGCCCAGAACCGGGACAGGCCTCCTACGAGCAGTACTTC	CASSPEPGQASYEQYF
TRBV7-9	-	TRBJ2-2	few	TGTGCCAGCAGCTTAGCTCTCGAAATCGGGGAGCTGTTTTTT	CASSLALEIGELFF
TRBV21-1	-	TRBJ1-1	few	TGTGCCAGCAGCAAAGACAGGGCCGGGAGCACTGAAGCTTTCTTT	CASSKDRAGSTEAFF
TRBV13	-	TRBJ1-4	few	TGTGCCAGCAGCTTAACGTCAGCAACTAATGAAAAACTGTTTTTT	CASSLTSATNEKLFF
TRBV19	TRBD1	TRBJ1-2	-	TGTGCCAGTAGTATCTGGACAGGGGGCCGGACGGGCTATAGCTACACCTTC	CASSIWTGGRTGYSYTF
TRBV20-1	-	TRBJ2-3	-	TGCAGTGCTAGAGATCGCGCCATATTTGTAGCAGATACGCAGTATTTT	CSARDRAIFVADTQYF
TRBV20-1	TRBD1	TRBJ2-6	-	TGCTGTGCTAGGACAGGGCCCCCTGGGGCCACCGTCCTGACTTTC	CCARTGPPGATVLTF
TRBV23-1	-	TRBJ2-6	-	TGCGCCAGCAGTCCCCAGGGGTGGAGAGGGGCCAACGTCCTGACTTTC	CASSPQGWRGANVLTF
TRBV5-1	-	TRBJ2-3	-	TGCGCCAGCAGCTTGATCGGGGCTAGCACAGATACGCAGTATTTT	CASSLIGASTDTQYF
TRBV4-3	TRBD1	TRBJ1-1	once	TGCGCCAGCAGCCAAGATCCAGGGGGCAGGGACACTGAAGCTGTCTTT	CASSQDPGGRDTEAVF
TRBV20-1	TRBD1	TRBJ2-5	-	TGCAGTGCTAGAGTTAATAGTATGACAGGGATCTGGGAGACCCAGTACTTC	CSARVNSMTGIWETQYF
TRBV7-9	TRBD2	TRBJ2-2	few	TGTGCCAGCAGCTTACTAGCGGAGAACACCGGGGAGCTGTTTTTT	CASSLLAENTGELFF